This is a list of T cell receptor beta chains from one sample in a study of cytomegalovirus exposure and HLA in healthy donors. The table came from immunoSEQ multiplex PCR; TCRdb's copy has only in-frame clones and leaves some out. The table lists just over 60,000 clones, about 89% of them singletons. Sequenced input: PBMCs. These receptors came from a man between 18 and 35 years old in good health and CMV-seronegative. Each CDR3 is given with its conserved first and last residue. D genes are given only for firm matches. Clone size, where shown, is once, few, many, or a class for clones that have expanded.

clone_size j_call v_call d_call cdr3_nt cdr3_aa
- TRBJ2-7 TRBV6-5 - TGTGCCAGCAGTTACATCGGCCCTGGGGCGATGCAGTACTTC CASSYIGPGAMQYF
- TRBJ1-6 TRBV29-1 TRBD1 TGCAGCGTCCTGACAGGGACCAATTCACCCCTCCACTTT CSVLTGTNSPLHF
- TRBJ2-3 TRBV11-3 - TGTGCCAGCAGCTTGGGAACCTGGACAGAAAGGACAGATACGCAGTATTTT CASSLGTWTERTDTQYF
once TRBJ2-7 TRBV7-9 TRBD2 TGTGCCAGCAGCTTACGACCGACGGGGGGACCATCCTACGAGCAGTACTTC CASSLRPTGGPSYEQYF
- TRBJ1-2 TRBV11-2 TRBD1 TGTGCCAGCAGCCCGCCCCTACAGGGGGATAACTATGGCTACACCTTC CASSPPLQGDNYGYTF
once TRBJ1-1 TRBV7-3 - TGTGCCAGCAGCTTAAACGACAGGTTAGAAGCTTTCTTT CASSLNDRLEAFF
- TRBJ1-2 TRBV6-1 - TGTGCCAGCACAGGGATACGTAACTATGGCTACACCTTC CASTGIRNYGYTF
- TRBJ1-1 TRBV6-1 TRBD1 TGTGCCACGGACAGGCAAGACACTGAAGCTTTCTTT CATDRQDTEAFF
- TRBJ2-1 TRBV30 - TGTGCCTGGAGGCGGAGCAGCTCCTACAATGAGCAGTTCTTC CAWRRSSSYNEQFF
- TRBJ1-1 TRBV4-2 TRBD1 TGTGCCAGCAGCCAAGAACCGGGACAGGGGGCGAACACTGAAGCTTTCTTT CASSQEPGQGANTEAFF
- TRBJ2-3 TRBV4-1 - TGCGCCAGCAGCCAAGTGGGATCAAGGGGGGATACGCAGTATTTT CASSQVGSRGDTQYF
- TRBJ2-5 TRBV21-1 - TGTGCCAGCACGGATCAGGAGGGACTAGCGGGGGGGGAAGAGACCCAGTACTTC CASTDQEGLAGGEETQYF
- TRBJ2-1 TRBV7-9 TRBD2 TGTGCCAGCAGCGGACTAGCGGGGGGGCCAAATGAGCAGTTCTTC CASSGLAGGPNEQFF
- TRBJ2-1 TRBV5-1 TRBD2 TGCGCCAGCAGGGAGGGACTAGCGGGGGCCAATGAGCAGTTCTTC CASREGLAGANEQFF
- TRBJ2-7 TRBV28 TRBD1 TGTGCCAGCAGCTTACCGGGACAGGGCCGCTACGAGCAGTACTTC CASSLPGQGRYEQYF
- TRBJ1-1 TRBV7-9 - TGTGCCAGCAGCTTAGATCCCAGGGCAGCAGCTTTCTTT CASSLDPRAAAFF
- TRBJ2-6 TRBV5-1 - TGCGCCAGCGTTTTAGCGCTGGCTGGGGCCAACGTCCTGACTTTC CASVLALAGANVLTF
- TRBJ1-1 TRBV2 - TGTGCCAGCAGTGAAGGGAGGTTCACTGAAGCTTTCTTT CASSEGRFTEAFF
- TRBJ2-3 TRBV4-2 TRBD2 TGTGCCAGCAGCCAAGATACGGGGGGGGGCCTGGATACGCAGTATTTT CASSQDTGGGLDTQYF
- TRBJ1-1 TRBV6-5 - TGTGCCACCCGACCCCGGACAATCTTGGGAGCTTTCTTT CATRPRTILGAFF
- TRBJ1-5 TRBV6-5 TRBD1 TGTGCCAGCAGCTGGGACAGTAATCAGCCCCAGCATTTT CASSWDSNQPQHF
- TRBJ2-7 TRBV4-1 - TGCGCCAGCAGCCAAGTCTTTTCGCTTGGCAGGGGATACGAGCAGTACTTC CASSQVFSLGRGYEQYF
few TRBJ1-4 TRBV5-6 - TGTGCCAGCACCAGCAGACGGGTTAATGAAAAACTGTTTTTT CASTSRRVNEKLFF
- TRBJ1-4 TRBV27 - TGTGCTGCAGGTGCAACTAATGAAAAACTGTTTTTT CAAGATNEKLFF
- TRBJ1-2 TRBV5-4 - TGTGCCAGCTTTCTTCAGGGTTTCGATGGCTACACCTTC CASFLQGFDGYTF
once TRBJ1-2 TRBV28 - TGTGCCAGCAGTCCGATTGAGAGGGGGAACTATGGCTACACCTTC CASSPIERGNYGYTF
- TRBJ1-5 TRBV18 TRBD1 TGTGCCAGCTCACCACGAGACAGGGGGGAGCAGCCCCAGCATTTT CASSPRDRGEQPQHF